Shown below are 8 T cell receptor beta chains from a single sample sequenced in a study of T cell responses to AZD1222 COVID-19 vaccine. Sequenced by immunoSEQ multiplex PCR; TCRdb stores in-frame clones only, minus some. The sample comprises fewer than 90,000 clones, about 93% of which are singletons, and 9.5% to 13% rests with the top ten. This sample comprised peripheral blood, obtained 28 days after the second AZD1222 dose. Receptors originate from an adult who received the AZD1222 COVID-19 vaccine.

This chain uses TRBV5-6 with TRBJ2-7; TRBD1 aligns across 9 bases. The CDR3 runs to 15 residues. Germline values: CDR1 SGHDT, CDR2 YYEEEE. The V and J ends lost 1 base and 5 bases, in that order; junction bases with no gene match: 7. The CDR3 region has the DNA TGTGCCAGCAGCTTGTACGGGACAGGGACCGACGAGCAGTACTTC. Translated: CASSLYGTGTDEQYF.

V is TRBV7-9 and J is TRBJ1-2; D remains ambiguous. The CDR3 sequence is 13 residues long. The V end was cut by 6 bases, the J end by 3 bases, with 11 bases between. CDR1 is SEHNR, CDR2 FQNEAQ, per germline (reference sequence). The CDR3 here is CASSQDRDYGYTF. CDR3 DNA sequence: TGTGCCAGCAGTCAAGACCGAGACTATGGCTACACCTTC.

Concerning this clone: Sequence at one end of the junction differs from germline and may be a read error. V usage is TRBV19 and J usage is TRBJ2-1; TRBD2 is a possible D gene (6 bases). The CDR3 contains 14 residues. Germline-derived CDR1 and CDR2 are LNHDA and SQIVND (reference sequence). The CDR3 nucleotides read TGTGCGAGTAGTTACTCCGCGGGGAACAATGAGCAGTTCTTC. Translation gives CASSYSAGNNEQFF.

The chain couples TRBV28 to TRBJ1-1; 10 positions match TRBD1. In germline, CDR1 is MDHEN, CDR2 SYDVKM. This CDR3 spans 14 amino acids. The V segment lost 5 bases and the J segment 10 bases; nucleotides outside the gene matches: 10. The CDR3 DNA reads TGTGCCAGCAGTGAAAGACAGGGGGCTCGGAGAGCTTTCTTT. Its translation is CASSERQGARRAFF.

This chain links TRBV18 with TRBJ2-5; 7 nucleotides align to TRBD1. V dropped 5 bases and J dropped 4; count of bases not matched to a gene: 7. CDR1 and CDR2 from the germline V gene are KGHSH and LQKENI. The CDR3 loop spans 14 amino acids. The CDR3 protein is CASSTATGRETQYF. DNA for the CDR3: TGTGCCAGCTCAACAGCGACAGGGCGAGAGACCCAGTACTTC. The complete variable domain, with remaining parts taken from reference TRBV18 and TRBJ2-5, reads NAGVMQNPRHLVRRRGQEARLRCSPMKGHSHVYWYRQLPEEGLKFMVYLQKENIIDESGMPKERFSAEFPKEGPSILRIQQVVRGDSAAYFCASSTATGRETQYFGPGTRLLVL.

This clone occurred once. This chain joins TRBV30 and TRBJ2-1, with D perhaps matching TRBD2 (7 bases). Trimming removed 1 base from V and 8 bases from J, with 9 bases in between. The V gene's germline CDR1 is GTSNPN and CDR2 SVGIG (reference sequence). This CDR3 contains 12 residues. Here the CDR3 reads CAWSGGGDEQFF. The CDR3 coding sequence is TGTGCCTGGAGTGGGGGGGGCGATGAGCAGTTCTTC. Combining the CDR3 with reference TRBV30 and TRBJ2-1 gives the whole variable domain SQTIHQWPATLVQPVGSPLSLECTVEGTSNPNLYWYRQAAGRGLQLLFYSVGIGQISSEVPQNLSASRPQDRQFILSSKKLLLSDSGFYLCAWSGGGDEQFFGPGTRLTVL.

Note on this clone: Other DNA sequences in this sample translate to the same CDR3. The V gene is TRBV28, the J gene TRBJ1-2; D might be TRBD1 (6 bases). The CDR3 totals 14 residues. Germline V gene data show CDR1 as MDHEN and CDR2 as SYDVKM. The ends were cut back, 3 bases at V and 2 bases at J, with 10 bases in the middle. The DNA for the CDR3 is TGTGCCAGCAGTTTCCCCGGGGGCAACTATGGCTACACCTTC. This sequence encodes CASSFPGGNYGYTF.

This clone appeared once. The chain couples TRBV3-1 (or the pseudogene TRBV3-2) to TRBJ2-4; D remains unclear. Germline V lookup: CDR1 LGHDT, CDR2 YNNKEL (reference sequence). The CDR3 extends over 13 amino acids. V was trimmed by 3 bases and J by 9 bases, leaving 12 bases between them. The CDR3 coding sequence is TGTGCCAGCAGCCAGGAGCCGGGCGCCATTCAGTACTTC. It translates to CASSQEPGAIQYF.